The sequence of this TCR beta chain was determined in a study of T cell responses to AZD1222 COVID-19 vaccine. Broader study findings: Within unmutated variant regions lay the reported targets of nearly half of spike-specific TCRs. Only a handful of individuals given AZD1222 were seropositive at baseline.

Comment on this clone: Its antigen remains unknown.

Only in-frame clones appear in the TCRdb table, and some are missing; sequencing was by immunoSEQ multiplex PCR. Of 150,000 to 200,000 clones in the sample, around 89% were seen once. The CDR3 has 14 residues. Germline V lookup: CDR1 MGHDK, CDR2 SYGVNS. V shed 4 bases and J 4 bases; nucleotides not matched to a gene: 3. The J gene is TRBJ2-1, the V gene TRBV25-1; 8 bases fit TRBD1. The clonotype was recovered from an adult who received the MenACWY meningococcal vaccine as a control. Sequenced here: peripheral blood, sampled 28 days after the second dose of the MenACWY control vaccine. CDR3 amino acids: CASSAGTGYNEQFF. The CDR3 DNA sequence: TGTGCCAGCAGTGCCGGGACAGGTTACAATGAGCAGTTCTTC.